The subject of this entry is one TCR beta chain. The sample is drawn from a study of blood T cell repertoires in COVID-19. Profiled with immunoSEQ multiplex PCR; TCRdb holds only in-frame clones, not every one. This repertoire shows about 200,000 clones, about 85% found once; its top ten account for around 5.9%. CDR1 and CDR2 (germline): SGHTA, FQGNSA. The ends were cut back, 5 bases at V and 6 bases at J, with 20 bases in the middle. CDR3 length equals 16 residues. This clonotype originated in a woman in her thirties or forties with COVID-19, enrolled during active disease. The source material was peripheral blood. V usage is TRBV7-2 and J usage is TRBJ1-5, with TRBD1 as a possible D gene (6 bases). The CDR3: CASSQGRGGAGQPQHF. CDR3 DNA sequence: TGTGCCAGCAGCCAGGGGCGTGGGGGGGCCGGTCAGCCCCAGCATTTT. Drawing the rest from reference TRBV7-2 and TRBJ1-5, the complete variable domain is GAGVSQSPSNKVTEKGKDVELRCDPISGHTALYWYRQSLGQGLEFLIYFQGNSAPDKSGLPSDRFSAERTGGSVSTLTIQRTQQEDSAVYLCASSQGRGGAGQPQHFGDGTRLSIL.